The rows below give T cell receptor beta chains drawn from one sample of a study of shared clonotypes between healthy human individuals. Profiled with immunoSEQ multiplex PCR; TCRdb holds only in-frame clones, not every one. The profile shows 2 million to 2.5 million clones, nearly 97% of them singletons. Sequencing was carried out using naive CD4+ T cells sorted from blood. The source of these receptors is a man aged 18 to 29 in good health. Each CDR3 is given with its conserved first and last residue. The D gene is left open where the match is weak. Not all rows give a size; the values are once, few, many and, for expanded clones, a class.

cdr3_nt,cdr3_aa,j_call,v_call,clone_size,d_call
TGTGCCAGCAGCCTCTCAGCCGGGACTAACGGCCAAGAGACCCAGTACTTC,CASSLSAGTNGQETQYF,TRBJ2-5,TRBV9,NA,TRBD2
TGTGCCAGCATGTACGGGACTAGCGGGGGTTACGAGCAGTACTTC,CASMYGTSGGYEQYF,TRBJ2-7,TRBV6-1,once,TRBD2
TGCGCCAGCAGCTCTGGGGCGAATTTGGGGGAGACCCAGTACTTC,CASSSGANLGETQYF,TRBJ2-5,TRBV5-1,NA,NA
TGTGCCAGCAATGAACAGGGTTCATTACCCCGGACTGAAGCTTTCTTT,CASNEQGSLPRTEAFF,TRBJ1-1,TRBV6-1,NA,NA
TGTGCCAGCACGTTAATCGGACTAGCTAGCACAGATACGCAGTATTTT,CASTLIGLASTDTQYF,TRBJ2-3,TRBV7-9,NA,TRBD2
TGTGCCAGCTCACCACTTGCGGCGGGAGGGTCGAATGAGCAGTTCTTC,CASSPLAAGGSNEQFF,TRBJ2-1,TRBV18,NA,TRBD2
TGTGCCAGCAGCCTACAAAACCCTCTCGGCGAGCAGTACTTC,CASSLQNPLGEQYF,TRBJ2-7,TRBV7-9,NA,NA
TGCAGTTACGGGAGGTCCTCCGAGCAGTACTTC,CSYGRSSEQYF,TRBJ2-7,TRBV20-1,NA,TRBD2
TGCGCCAGCAGCTTGCCTGACAGCACAGATACGCAGTATTTT,CASSLPDSTDTQYF,TRBJ2-3,TRBV5-1,NA,NA
TGTGCCTGGCAAACAGGGGGCGCGGTGGATGGCTACACCTTC,CAWQTGGAVDGYTF,TRBJ1-2,TRBV30,NA,TRBD1
TGTGCCAGCAGCCGTGGGACCTATGAGCAGTTCTTC,CASSRGTYEQFF,TRBJ2-1,TRBV7-9,NA,NA
TGCGCCAGCAGCTTTCCGGAGGGGGGTGATACATTATGGCAGTACTTC,CASSFPEGGDTLWQYF,TRBJ2-7,TRBV5-1,NA,NA
TGTGCCAGCAGCAGACCGGGACAACCTGGGTCACCCCTCCACTTT,CASSRPGQPGSPLHF,TRBJ1-6,TRBV9,NA,NA
TGTGCCAGCAGCCGACTTGGATACACAGATACGCAGTATTTT,CASSRLGYTDTQYF,TRBJ2-3,TRBV7-3,NA,NA
TGTGCCAGCTCACCCTTGGCCGACCAAAACAATGAGCAGTTCTTC,CASSPLADQNNEQFF,TRBJ2-1,TRBV18,NA,NA
TGCGCCAGCAGCTACGACAGGGACTATGGCTACACCTTC,CASSYDRDYGYTF,TRBJ1-2,TRBV5-1,few,TRBD1
TGTGCCAGCAGTTTGGGGGACAGGTACAATGAGCAGTTCTTC,CASSLGDRYNEQFF,TRBJ2-1,TRBV28,NA,TRBD1
TGTGCCATCAGTACAGGGAGTGCAACTAATGAAAAACTGTTTTTT,CAISTGSATNEKLFF,TRBJ1-4,TRBV10-3,NA,NA
TGTGCCAGCAGCTTAAGCCAGGACTATAGCAATCAGCCCCAGCATTTT,CASSLSQDYSNQPQHF,TRBJ1-5,TRBV7-8,NA,NA
TGCGCCAGCAGTGACTCCCCACAAGACAGGGTGGACCAAGAGACCCAGTACTTC,CASSDSPQDRVDQETQYF,TRBJ2-5,TRBV10-1,NA,TRBD1
TGCAGTGCTCCAGGGTCCGGGGAGCTGTTTTTT,CSAPGSGELFF,TRBJ2-2,TRBV20-1,NA,NA
TGTGCCAGTAGCCTAACGACAGCATTGAACACTGAAGCTTTCTTT,CASSLTTALNTEAFF,TRBJ1-1,TRBV19,once,NA
TGTGCCAGTAGTATAGGGAGGGACTATGGCTACACCTTC,CASSIGRDYGYTF,TRBJ1-2,TRBV19,NA,NA
TGTGCCAGCAGTGTAGCGACGGGGCGAGGGTATTTT,CASSVATGRGYF,TRBJ2-3,TRBV7-2,once,NA
TGCGCCAGCAGCCAAGACGCCCGAGATACGCAGTATTTT,CASSQDARDTQYF,TRBJ2-3,TRBV4-3,once,NA
TGTGCCAGCACCATGGACCCTTTAAATGGCTACACCTTC,CASTMDPLNGYTF,TRBJ1-2,TRBV27,few,NA
TGTGCCACAGAGATTGGGGTTAAAGCTTTCTTT,CATEIGVKAFF,TRBJ1-1,TRBV6-5,NA,NA
TGTGCCTGGACAGGGTTGAACACTGAAGCTTTCTTT,CAWTGLNTEAFF,TRBJ1-1,TRBV30,NA,NA
TGTGCCAGCAGCCAAGTTGGGGGCTCCTACGAGCAGTACTTC,CASSQVGGSYEQYF,TRBJ2-7,TRBV14,NA,NA
TGTGCCAGCAGCTTACGGCAGGGGGGTTTGCGGACCGGGGAGCTGTTTTTT,CASSLRQGGLRTGELFF,TRBJ2-2,TRBV7-2,once,NA
TGTGCCAGCAGCTTGACAGGGTTGGATGGCTACACCTTC,CASSLTGLDGYTF,TRBJ1-2,TRBV7-8,NA,TRBD1
TGTGCCAGCATTGGGACAGGGACCTACGAGCAGTACTTC,CASIGTGTYEQYF,TRBJ2-7,TRBV6-6,once,TRBD1
TGTGCCAGTAGTCCGAGATGGGACCGTCCCTACGAGCAGTACTTC,CASSPRWDRPYEQYF,TRBJ2-7,TRBV19,NA,NA
TGTGCCAGCAGCTTTAGGTGGGGCGGACAGGTCAACACTGAAGCTTTCTTT,CASSFRWGGQVNTEAFF,TRBJ1-1,TRBV7-2,NA,TRBD1
TGCGCCAGCAGCCTGCCATCGGGGCAGCCTTATGGCTACACCTTC,CASSLPSGQPYGYTF,TRBJ1-2,TRBV5-1,NA,NA
TGTGCCAGCAGCTTAGAAGGGAGCTGGGCCAAAAACATTCAGTACTTC,CASSLEGSWAKNIQYF,TRBJ2-4,TRBV7-2,NA,NA
TGTGCCAGCAGCTCGACTAGCCCAGCGCAGTATTTT,CASSSTSPAQYF,TRBJ2-3,TRBV12-1,NA,NA
TGTGCCAGTAGTATAGATCTAGGAGCAGGGAGTCCTGACGAGCAGTACTTC,CASSIDLGAGSPDEQYF,TRBJ2-7,TRBV19,NA,NA
TGTGCCAGCAGCTTGGGGGTTGGATCGGTCCGGTATGGCTACACCTTC,CASSLGVGSVRYGYTF,TRBJ1-2,TRBV5-5,NA,NA
TGTGCCAGCAGCTTGGACATGAGCTCCTACAATGAGCAGTTCTTC,CASSLDMSSYNEQFF,TRBJ2-1,TRBV5-4,NA,NA
TGTGCCAGCAGTTCCCCTACGACAGCGGCTAACTATGGCTACACCTTC,CASSSPTTAANYGYTF,TRBJ1-2,TRBV6-5,NA,NA
TGTGCCAGTAGTATTTTTAAGGGCACTGAAGCTTTCTTT,CASSIFKGTEAFF,TRBJ1-1,TRBV19,NA,NA
TGTGCCAGCAGCCAAATGACAGGGGGCAGAATCCAGCCCCAGCATTTT,CASSQMTGGRIQPQHF,TRBJ1-5,TRBV7-9,NA,TRBD1
TGCGCCAGCAGCTCCGGACAGTCCTACGAGCAGTACTTC,CASSSGQSYEQYF,TRBJ2-7,TRBV5-1,once,NA
TGTGCCAGCAGCTCTACTAGCGGGTATTCCTACAATGAGCAGTTCTTC,CASSSTSGYSYNEQFF,TRBJ2-1,TRBV11-2,NA,TRBD2
TGTGCCAGCAGTGAAGCACCCAGGCTTAACTATGGCTACACCTTC,CASSEAPRLNYGYTF,TRBJ1-2,TRBV2,NA,NA
TGTGCCAGCATTCCTCCGGGGCCCCAGCATTTT,CASIPPGPQHF,TRBJ1-5,TRBV5-8,NA,NA
TGTGCCAGCAGCCCCGGACAGAGTTCCAATCAGCCCCAGCATTTT,CASSPGQSSNQPQHF,TRBJ1-5,TRBV7-9,NA,NA
TGTGCTAGCAGCCCTAGTCTAGCGGGGATAGACACCGGGGAGCTGTTTTTT,CASSPSLAGIDTGELFF,TRBJ2-2,TRBV7-7,NA,TRBD2
TGTGCCAGTAGTATAGGGGGGCCTGGAAACACCATATATTTT,CASSIGGPGNTIYF,TRBJ1-3,TRBV19,once,NA
TGTGCTCGCACCACCGGGACAGGTACCGGCTACACCTTC,CARTTGTGTGYTF,TRBJ1-2,TRBV19,NA,TRBD1